This TCR beta chain comes out of a study of blood T cell repertoires in COVID-19. The germline V and J ends were trimmed by 1 base and 3 bases, with 12 bases remaining between them. This CDR3 spans 15 amino acids. Germline lookup yields CDR1 LNHNV and CDR2 YYDKDF (reference sequence). In the original workflow: From reference gene primer amplification, estimates of nucleated cell counts were derived. The repertoire was sequenced with immunoSEQ multiplex PCR; TCRdb's copy has only in-frame clones and lacks some. That table gives V, J and clone size, and the DNA gave D and trimming. In the table there are 95,000 to 110,000 clones, 89% of which are singletons.

Sequences were obtained from peripheral blood. The chain couples TRBV15 to TRBJ1-1; D possibly corresponds to TRBD1 (6 bases). The sequence derives from a woman aged 60-75 years with acute or convalescent COVID-19. The CDR3 reads CATSRANPGDTEAFF. Written as DNA, the CDR3 is TGTGCCACCAGCAGAGCAAACCCAGGGGACACTGAAGCTTTCTTT.